The rows below give T cell receptor beta chains drawn from one sample of a study of blood T cell repertoires in COVID-19. Sequencing was performed with immunoSEQ multiplex PCR; in TCRdb, only in-frame clones are kept and a portion is missing. The repertoire holds under 300,000 clones, with about 76% as singletons. Sequencing was done on a sample of peripheral blood. The source is a woman aged 60-75 years with active or convalescent COVID-19. The CDR3 runs from the conserved cysteine through the conserved F or W. Rows may omit the clone size; those that give it use once, few, many or a size class.

V	size	J	CDR3
TRBV19	.	TRBJ2-2	CASHPGGRTGELFF
TRBV6-5	.	TRBJ2-3	CASSYTSGSTDTQYF
TRBV18	few	TRBJ1-2	CASSLGQGGGYTF
TRBV11-2	.	TRBJ2-1	CASSPTGISYNEQFF
TRBV6-2/TRBV6-3	.	TRBJ1-2	CASSFLTGRGTKYGYTF
TRBV4-3	.	TRBJ1-1	CASSQDPSQGGTEAFF
TRBV15	.	TRBJ2-3	CATRYETDTQYF
TRBV9	.	TRBJ2-2	CASSVLSGGANTGELFF
TRBV3-1/TRBV3-2	.	TRBJ1-1	CASSQETSDRAHTEAFF
TRBV14	.	TRBJ1-6	CASSQYFINSPLHF
TRBV7-6	.	TRBJ2-3	CASSPRARGTDTQYF
TRBV10-3	few	TRBJ2-7	CAISDGQGAFEQYF
TRBV10-1	few	TRBJ1-1	CASIRQVFGEAFF
TRBV27	.	TRBJ1-5	CASSWGRSNQPQHF
TRBV19	.	TRBJ2-7	CASSTSGPYEQYF
TRBV28	.	TRBJ1-2	CASTTPTGAESDGYTF
TRBV6-2/TRBV6-3	.	TRBJ1-2	CASSRDRGNYGYTF
TRBV4-1	.	TRBJ2-1	CASSQASPRYNEQFF
TRBV24-1	once	TRBJ2-5	CATSEPGQPETQYF
TRBV5-4	.	TRBJ2-1	CASSRPTSGGYNEQFF
TRBV6-2/TRBV6-3	.	TRBJ2-1	CASSPDNRIYEQFF
TRBV19	.	TRBJ2-2	CASSIEWARSNTGELFF
TRBV5-4	.	TRBJ1-2	CASSPTHSGGWYTF
TRBV19	.	TRBJ2-1	CASSMGAIEQFF
TRBV7-8	.	TRBJ2-1	CASSLAQGLVYNEQFF
TRBV9	once	TRBJ1-3	CASSPEGLSGNTIYF
TRBV7-8	.	TRBJ1-2	CASSSRLSVYGYTF
TRBV28	.	TRBJ1-1	CASSFRGEGTEAFF
TRBV3-1/TRBV3-2	.	TRBJ1-1	CASSQFTGADAEAFF
TRBV19	.	TRBJ1-3	CASSIGGLRSGNTIYF
TRBV2	.	TRBJ1-2	CARIRRTGPNYGYTF
TRBV4-2	.	TRBJ1-2	CASTVDFRDYGYTF
TRBV7-2	.	TRBJ2-2	CASSLSGPNSLYPELFF
TRBV4-3	.	TRBJ1-1	CASSQESTRITPEAFF
TRBV19	.	TRBJ1-4	CASSIWPPGRTNEKLFF
TRBV5-6	.	TRBJ2-5	CASSLDRGFQETQYF
TRBV5-1	.	TRBJ1-2	CASSLGSLTNYGYTF
TRBV27	few	TRBJ2-7	CASSWRETSEQYF
TRBV3-1/TRBV3-2	.	TRBJ2-3	CASSQDKGTSRDTQYF
TRBV12-3/TRBV12-4	.	TRBJ2-5	CASRSTEETQYF
TRBV7-2	.	TRBJ1-4	CASSPGGRANEKLFF
TRBV19	.	TRBJ2-1	CASSIWIRSSYNEQFF
TRBV5-4	.	TRBJ2-3	CASSLARGRGTDTQYF